One sample yielded the 4 T cell receptor beta chains listed below, sequenced in a study of CD8+ T cells in alopecia areata. The treatment was: oral pan-JAK inhibitor, 5-10 mg twice daily. RNA extraction was followed by reverse transcription into cDNA, which acted as the sequencing template. Profiling relied on immunoSEQ multiplex PCR, and the TCRdb table lists in-frame clones only, not all of them. The table includes roughly 110,000 clones, around 84% detected once. The source was CD8+ T cells sorted from blood, collected at week 24, from a patient treated with tofacitinib. The receptors originated from a human donor with alopecia areata.

V usage is TRBV7-8 and J usage is TRBJ2-3, with 15 nucleotides matching TRBD2. Germline lookup yields CDR1 SGHVS and CDR2 FQNEAQ. This CDR3 has 20 amino acids. Unmatched junction bases numbered 11, after V lost 2 bases and J lost 2 bases. The CDR3 sequence is CASSLIPGTSGGPNTDTQYF. For the CDR3, the DNA is TGTGCCAGCAGCTTAATCCCCGGGACTAGCGGGGGGCCTAACACAGATACGCAGTATTTT.

V gene TRBV4-1 combines with J gene TRBJ2-5; D uncertain. CDR1 MGHRA and CDR2 YSYEKL come from the germline V gene. The CDR3 extends over 11 amino acids. The V and J ends lost 3 bases and 2 bases respectively, with 1 base between them. CDR3 nucleotides: TGCGCCAGCAGCCAGCAAGAGACCCAGTACTTC. Translation: CASSQQETQYF.

The chain uses TRBV11-2 and TRBJ2-3; TRBD2 might be the D (6 bases). This CDR3 contains 16 residues. The V end was cut by 5 bases, the J end by 0 bases, with 15 bases between. Germline CDR1 reads SGHAT; CDR2 reads FQNNGV. The CDR3 here is CASSLHTGTSTDTQYF. CDR3 sequence (DNA): TGTGCCAGCAGCCTTCATACCGGGACTAGCACAGATACGCAGTATTTT.

The chain links TRBV2 to TRBJ1-2; D uncertain. Trimming pared 1 base from V and 1 base from J, leaving 4 bases between. Germline V gives CDR1 SNHLY, CDR2 FYNNEI. The CDR3 runs 13 residues. In DNA form, the CDR3 reads TGTGCCAGCAGTGAAGAAGATAACTATGGCTACACCTTC. It is translated as CASSEEDNYGYTF.